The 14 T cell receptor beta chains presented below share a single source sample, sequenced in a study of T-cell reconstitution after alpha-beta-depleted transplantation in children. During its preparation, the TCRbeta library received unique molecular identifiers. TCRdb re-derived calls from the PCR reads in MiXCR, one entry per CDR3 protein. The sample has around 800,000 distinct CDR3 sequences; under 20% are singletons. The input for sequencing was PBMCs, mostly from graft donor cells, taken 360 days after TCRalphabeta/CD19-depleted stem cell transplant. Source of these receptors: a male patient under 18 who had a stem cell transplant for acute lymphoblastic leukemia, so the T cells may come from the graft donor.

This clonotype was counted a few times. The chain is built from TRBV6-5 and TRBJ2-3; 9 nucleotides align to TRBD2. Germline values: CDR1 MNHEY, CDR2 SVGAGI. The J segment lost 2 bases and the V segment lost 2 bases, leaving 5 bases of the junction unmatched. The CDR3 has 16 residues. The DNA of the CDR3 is TGTGCCAGCAGTTACGGTAGCGGGAGTTCCACAGATACGCAGTATTTT. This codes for CASSYGSGSSTDTQYF.

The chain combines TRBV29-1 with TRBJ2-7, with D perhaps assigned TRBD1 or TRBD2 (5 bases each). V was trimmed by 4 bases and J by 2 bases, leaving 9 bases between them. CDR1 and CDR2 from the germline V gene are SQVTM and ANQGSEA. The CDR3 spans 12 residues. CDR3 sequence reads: CSVVLGAYEQYF. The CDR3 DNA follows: TGCAGCGTTGTTCTGGGGGCCTACGAGCAGTACTTC.

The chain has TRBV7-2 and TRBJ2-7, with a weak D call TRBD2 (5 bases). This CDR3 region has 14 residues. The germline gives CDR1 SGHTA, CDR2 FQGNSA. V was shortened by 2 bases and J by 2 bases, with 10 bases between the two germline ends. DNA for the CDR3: TGTGCCAGCAGCTTAAAACTAGGAGCCTACGAGCAGTACTTC. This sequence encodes CASSLKLGAYEQYF.

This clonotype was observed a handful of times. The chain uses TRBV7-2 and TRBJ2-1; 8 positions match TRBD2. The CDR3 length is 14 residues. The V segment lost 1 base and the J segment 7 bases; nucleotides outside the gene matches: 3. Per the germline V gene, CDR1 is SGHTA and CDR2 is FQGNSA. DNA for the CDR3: TGTGCCAGCAGCTTAGTGGGGACTAGGAATGAGCAGTTCTTC. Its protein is CASSLVGTRNEQFF.

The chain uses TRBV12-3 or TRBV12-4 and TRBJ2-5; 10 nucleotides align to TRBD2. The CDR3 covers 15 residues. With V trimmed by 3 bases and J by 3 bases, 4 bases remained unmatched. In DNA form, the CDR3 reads TGTGCCAGCAGTTTTGGGAGCGGGAGGGAAGAGACCCAGTACTTC. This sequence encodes CASSFGSGREETQYF.

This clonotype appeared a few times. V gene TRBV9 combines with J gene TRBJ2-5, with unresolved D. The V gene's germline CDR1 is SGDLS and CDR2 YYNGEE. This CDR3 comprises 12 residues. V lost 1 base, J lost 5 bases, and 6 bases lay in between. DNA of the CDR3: TGTGCCAGCAGCGTACACGGGGAGACCCAGTACTTC. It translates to CASSVHGETQYF.

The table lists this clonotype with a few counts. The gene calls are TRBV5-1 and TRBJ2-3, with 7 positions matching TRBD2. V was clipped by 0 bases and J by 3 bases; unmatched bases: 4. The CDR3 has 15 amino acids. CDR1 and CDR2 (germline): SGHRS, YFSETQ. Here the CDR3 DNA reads TGCGCCAGCAGCTTGGCCCCTAGCGGTACAGATACGCAGTATTTT. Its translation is CASSLAPSGTDTQYF. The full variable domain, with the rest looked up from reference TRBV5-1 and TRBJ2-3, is KAGVTQTPRYLIKTRGQQVTLSCSPISGHRSVSWYQQTPGQGLQFLFEYFSETQRNKGNFPGRFSGRQFSNSRSEMNVSTLELGDSALYLCASSLAPSGTDTQYFGPGTRLTVL.

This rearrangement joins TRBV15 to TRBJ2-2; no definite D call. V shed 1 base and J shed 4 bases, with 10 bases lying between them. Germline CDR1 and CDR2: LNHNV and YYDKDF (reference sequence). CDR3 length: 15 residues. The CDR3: CATSRVDMSTGELFF. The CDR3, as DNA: TGTGCCACCAGCAGAGTAGACATGAGCACCGGGGAGCTGTTTTTT.

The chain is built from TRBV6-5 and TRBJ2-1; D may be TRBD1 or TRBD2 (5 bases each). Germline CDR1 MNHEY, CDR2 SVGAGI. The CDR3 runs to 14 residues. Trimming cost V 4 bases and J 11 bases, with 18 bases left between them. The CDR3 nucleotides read TGTGCCAGCAGTTCCGGGACCCTTCTCGGTCAGCAGTTCTTC. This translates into CASSSGTLLGQQFF.

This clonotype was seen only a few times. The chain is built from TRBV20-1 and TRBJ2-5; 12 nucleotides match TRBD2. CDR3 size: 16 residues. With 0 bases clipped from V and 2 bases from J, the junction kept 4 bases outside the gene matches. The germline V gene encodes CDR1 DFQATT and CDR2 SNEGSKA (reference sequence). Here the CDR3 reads CSARDTSGRFQETQYF. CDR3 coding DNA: TGCAGTGCTAGAGATACTAGCGGGAGGTTTCAAGAGACCCAGTACTTC.

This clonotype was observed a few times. CDR3 DNA: TGCAGTGCTAGAGCGGCGGATAGCGTGAGGGAGCAGTACTTC. Translated, it gives CSARAADSVREQYF. J is TRBJ2-7 and V is TRBV20-1; possibly TRBD2 for D (5 bases). Germline V gene sequence: CDR1 DFQATT, CDR2 SNEGSKA (reference sequence). The germline V and J ends were trimmed by 1 base and 7 bases, with 17 bases remaining between them. The CDR3 extends over 14 amino acids.

CDR3 sequence: CASSEPGSHYNEQFF. CDR3 nucleotides: TGTGCCAGCAGTGAACCCGGGAGCCACTACAATGAGCAGTTCTTC. This rearrangement joins TRBV2 to TRBJ2-1; a possible D gene is TRBD2 (6 bases). Trimming cost V 2 bases and J 3 bases, with 11 bases left between them. The CDR3 loop spans 15 amino acids. Looked up from germline, CDR1 is SNHLY and CDR2 is FYNNEI.

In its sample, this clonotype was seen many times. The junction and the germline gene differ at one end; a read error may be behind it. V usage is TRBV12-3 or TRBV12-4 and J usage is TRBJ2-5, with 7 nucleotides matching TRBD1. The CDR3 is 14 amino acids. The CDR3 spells CASSLEQGWETQYF. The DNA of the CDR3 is TGTGCCAGCAGCTTAGAACAGGGGTGGGAGACCCAGTACTTC.

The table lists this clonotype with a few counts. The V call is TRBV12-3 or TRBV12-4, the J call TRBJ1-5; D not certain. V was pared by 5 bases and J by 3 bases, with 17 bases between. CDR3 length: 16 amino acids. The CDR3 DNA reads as TGTGCCAGCAGTAGAACCGCACTGGGAATCAATCAGCCCCAGCATTTT. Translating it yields CASSRTALGINQPQHF.